This TCR beta chain was sequenced for a study of T cells after yellow fever vaccination. Study observations and caveats: Subsequent to the booster, the majority of primary-vaccination clones reappeared (around 96% CD4, approximately 90% CD8). A limited proportion of clonotypes was detected within both the CD4 and CD8 compartments. Repertoires sorted by FACS could include abundant clonotypes that are contaminants from the bulk population.

V lost 5 bases and J lost 0; bases outside the gene matches: 8. The CDR3 has 17 amino acids. The germline V gene encodes CDR1 SGHTA and CDR2 FQGNSA. This clonotype was picked up many times. Its antigen remains unidentified. UMIs were added to TCR cDNA along with a universal primer site when it was made by 5'RACE template switching. TCRdb called the 5' RACE reads again in MiXCR, with one record for every CDR3 protein. The table has 110,000 to 150,000 distinct CDR3 sequences, approximately 6.6% seen once. This chain connects TRBV7-2 to TRBJ2-1, with TRBD2 matching 9 bases. This receptor was obtained from a man in his thirties or forties who received the YFV17D yellow fever vaccine. The material sequenced was CD4+ T cells sorted from PBMCs, taken 10 days after the yellow fever booster vaccination. The CDR3 nucleotides are TGTGCCAGCAGCCGGACGGCGGGAGGGTTCTCCTACAATGAGCAGTTCTTC. Its translation is CASSRTAGGFSYNEQFF. The variable domain in full, with the rest retrieved from reference TRBV7-2 and TRBJ2-1, is GAGVSQSPSNKVTEKGKDVELRCDPISGHTALYWYRQSLGQGLEFLIYFQGNSAPDKSGLPSDRFSAERTGGSVSTLTIQRTQQEDSAVYLCASSRTAGGFSYNEQFFGPGTRLTVL.